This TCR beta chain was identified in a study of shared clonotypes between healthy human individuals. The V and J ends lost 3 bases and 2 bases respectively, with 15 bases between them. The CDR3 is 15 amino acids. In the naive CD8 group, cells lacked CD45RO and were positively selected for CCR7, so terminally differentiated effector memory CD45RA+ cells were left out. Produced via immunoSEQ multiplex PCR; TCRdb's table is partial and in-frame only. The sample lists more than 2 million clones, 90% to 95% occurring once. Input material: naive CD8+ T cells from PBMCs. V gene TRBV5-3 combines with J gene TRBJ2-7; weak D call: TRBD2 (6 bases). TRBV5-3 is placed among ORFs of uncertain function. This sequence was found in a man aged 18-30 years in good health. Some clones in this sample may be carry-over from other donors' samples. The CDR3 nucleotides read TGTGCCAGAAGCTCCCTAGGGTGGGAGGCCTACGAGCAGTACTTC. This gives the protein CARSSLGWEAYEQYF.